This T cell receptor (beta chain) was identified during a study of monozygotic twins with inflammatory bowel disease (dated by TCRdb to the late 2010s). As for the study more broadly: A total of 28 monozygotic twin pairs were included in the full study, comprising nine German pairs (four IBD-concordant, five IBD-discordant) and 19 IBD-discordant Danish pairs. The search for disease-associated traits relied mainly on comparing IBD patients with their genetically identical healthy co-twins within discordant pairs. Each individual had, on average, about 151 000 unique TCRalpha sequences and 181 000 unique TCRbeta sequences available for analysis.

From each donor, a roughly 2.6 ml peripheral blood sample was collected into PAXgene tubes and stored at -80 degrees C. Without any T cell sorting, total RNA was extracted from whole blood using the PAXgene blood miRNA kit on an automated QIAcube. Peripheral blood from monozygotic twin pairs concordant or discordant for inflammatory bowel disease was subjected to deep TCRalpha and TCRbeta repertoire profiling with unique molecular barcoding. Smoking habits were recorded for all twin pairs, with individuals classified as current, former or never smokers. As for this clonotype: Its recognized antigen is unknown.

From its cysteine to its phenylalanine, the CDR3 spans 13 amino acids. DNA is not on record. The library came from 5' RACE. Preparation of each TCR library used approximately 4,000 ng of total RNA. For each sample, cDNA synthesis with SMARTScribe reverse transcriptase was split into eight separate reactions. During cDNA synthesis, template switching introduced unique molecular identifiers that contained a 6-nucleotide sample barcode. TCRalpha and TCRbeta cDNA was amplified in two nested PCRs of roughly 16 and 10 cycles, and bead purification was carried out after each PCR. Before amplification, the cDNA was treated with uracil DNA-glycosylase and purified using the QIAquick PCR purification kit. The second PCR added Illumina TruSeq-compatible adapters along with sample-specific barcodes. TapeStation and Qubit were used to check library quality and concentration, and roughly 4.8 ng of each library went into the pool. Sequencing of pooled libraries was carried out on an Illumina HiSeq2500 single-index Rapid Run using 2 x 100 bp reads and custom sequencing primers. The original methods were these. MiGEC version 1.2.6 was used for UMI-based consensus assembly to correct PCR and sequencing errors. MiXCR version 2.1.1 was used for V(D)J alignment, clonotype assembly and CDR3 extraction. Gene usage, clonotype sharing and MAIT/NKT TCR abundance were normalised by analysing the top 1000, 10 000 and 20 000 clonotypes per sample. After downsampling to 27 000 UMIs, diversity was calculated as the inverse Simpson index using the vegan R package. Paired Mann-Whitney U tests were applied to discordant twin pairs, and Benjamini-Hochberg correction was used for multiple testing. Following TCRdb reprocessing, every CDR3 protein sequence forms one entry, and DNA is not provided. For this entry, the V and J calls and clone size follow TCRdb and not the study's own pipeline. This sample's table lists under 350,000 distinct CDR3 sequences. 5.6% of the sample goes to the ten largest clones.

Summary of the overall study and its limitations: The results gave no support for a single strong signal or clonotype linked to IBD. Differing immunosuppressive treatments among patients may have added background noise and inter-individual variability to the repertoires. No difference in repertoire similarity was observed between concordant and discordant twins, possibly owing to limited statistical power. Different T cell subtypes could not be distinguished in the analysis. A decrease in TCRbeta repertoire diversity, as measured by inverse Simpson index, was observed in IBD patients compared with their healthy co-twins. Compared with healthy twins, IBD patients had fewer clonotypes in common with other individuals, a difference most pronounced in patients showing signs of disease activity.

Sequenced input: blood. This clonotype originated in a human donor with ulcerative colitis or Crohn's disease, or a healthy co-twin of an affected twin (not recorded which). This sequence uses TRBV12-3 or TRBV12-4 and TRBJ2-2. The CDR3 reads CASSPIGTGELFF.